Presented here are 11 T cell receptor beta chains from one specimen sequenced in a study of T cells after yellow fever vaccination. TCRdb analysed the 5' RACE reads with MiXCR anew, one entry per CDR3 protein. The sample has some 260,000 distinct CDR3 sequences, about 5.2% seen once. Source: CD4+ T cells sorted from PBMCs, taken on the day of the yellow fever booster vaccination. The receptors originated from a man aged 18 to 29 who received the YFV17D yellow fever vaccine.

The chain carries TRBV19 and TRBJ2-1, with 7 bases identical to TRBD2. The CDR3 covers 18 residues. Germline CDR1 is LNHDA and CDR2 is SQIVND (reference sequence). V was pared by 0 bases and J by 5 bases, with 13 bases of the junction left unmatched. Written as DNA, the CDR3 is TGTGCCAGTAGTATAGATTTCAGCGGGGCCCGTGCGGACAATGAGCAGTTCTTC. It is translated as CASSIDFSGARADNEQFF.

The genes are TRBV14 and TRBJ2-1; TRBD1 matches 9 bases. The CDR3 has 16 amino acids. J gave up 3 bases and V 4 bases, and 7 bases lay outside the gene matches. CDR1 SGHDN and CDR2 FVKESK come from the germline V gene. CDR3 loop: CASSRAGTGLYNEQFF. DNA for the CDR3: TGTGCCAGCAGCCGCGCCGGGACAGGGCTCTACAATGAGCAGTTCTTC.

The chain links TRBV27 to TRBJ1-5; 7 positions agree with TRBD1. The CDR3 is made up of 14 amino acids. The germline CDR1 and CDR2 sequences are MNHEY and SMNVEV (reference sequence). V lost 8 bases, J lost 4 bases, and 8 bases stayed unmatched. The chain's CDR3 is CASRGQVRNQPQHF. For the CDR3, the DNA is TGTGCCAGCCGAGGACAGGTCAGGAATCAGCCCCAGCATTTT.

A few counts support this clonotype. The V gene is TRBV12-3 or TRBV12-4, the J gene TRBJ1-2; maybe TRBD1 (6 bases). V was clipped by 5 bases and J by 0 bases, with 10 bases between them. CDR3 length equals 14 residues. The CDR3: CASSRQVANYGYTF. The DNA of the CDR3 is TGTGCCAGCAGTCGACAGGTTGCTAACTATGGCTACACCTTC.

This clonotype is a singleton in its sample. V and J are TRBV20-1 and TRBJ1-4; D ambiguous. Germline-derived CDR1 and CDR2 are DFQATT and SNEGSKA (reference sequence). With 6 bases removed from V and 0 bases from J, the gap between germline ends came to 8 bases. The CDR3 covers 13 residues. As DNA, the CDR3 is TGCAGTGCCGTCCGGTCAACTAATGAAAAACTGTTTTTT. Protein: CSAVRSTNEKLFF.

This clonotype was recorded many times. The J gene is TRBJ2-2, the V gene TRBV7-9, with TRBD1 matching over 7 bases. With 5 bases clipped from V and 1 base from J, the junction kept 7 bases outside the gene matches. Germline V gene sequence: CDR1 SEHNR, CDR2 FQNEAQ (reference sequence). This CDR3 contains 16 residues. Written as DNA, the CDR3 is TGTGCCAGCAGCCCTCCCGGGACAGAGAACACCGGGGAGCTGTTTTTT. Its protein product is CASSPPGTENTGELFF.

This clonotype showed up just a few times. The chain is built from TRBV6-2 or TRBV6-3 and TRBJ2-3; 9 bases align to TRBD2. Losses at the gene ends were 5 bases for V and 2 bases for J; bases not matched to a gene: 5. This CDR3 is built from 15 residues. Germline assignment: CDR1 MNHEY and CDR2 SVGEGT. CDR3: CASSPRGGYTDTQYF. The DNA of the CDR3 is TGTGCCAGCAGTCCGCGGGGGGGCTACACAGATACGCAGTATTTT.

This clonotype was observed many times. The chain links TRBV12-3 or TRBV12-4 to TRBJ1-1, with no clear D. This CDR3 is 13 amino acids long. Trimming stripped 2 bases from V and 3 bases from J, with 7 bases between. In nucleotides, the CDR3 is TGTGCCAGCAGTTTACGCGGACACACTGAAGCTTTCTTT. The encoded protein is CASSLRGHTEAFF.

There are a few counts of this clonotype. This rearrangement joins TRBV6-2 or TRBV6-3 to TRBJ1-6; D is unresolved. This CDR3 comprises 12 residues. The germline CDR1 and CDR2 sequences are MNHEY and SVGEGT. The V gene lost 2 bases and the J gene lost 10 bases, with 6 bases spanning the gap. The CDR3 sequence is CASSYTFSPLHF. DNA of the CDR3: TGTGCCAGCAGTTACACTTTCTCACCCCTCCACTTT.

Here the CDR3 reads CASSQQGTRQPQHF. The CDR3 DNA follows: TGCGCCAGCAGTCAACAGGGAACTCGGCAGCCCCAGCATTTT. The rearrangement links TRBV23-1 to TRBJ1-5, with D perhaps matching TRBD1 (5 bases). TRBV23-1 counts as an open reading frame of uncertain function. CDR3 length: 14 amino acids. Trimming shortened V by 2 bases and J by 7 bases, and 12 bases separated the two germline ends.

The genes are TRBV27 and TRBJ2-1; 8 nucleotides agree with TRBD1. Germline V lookup: CDR1 MNHEY, CDR2 SMNVEV (reference sequence). CDR3 size: 20 residues. The V and J ends lost 3 bases and 5 bases, in that order; junction bases with no gene match: 21. The DNA of the CDR3 is TGTGCCAGCAGTTTCCGACAGGGGCGAGGGGGGAACTCTCGGAACAATGAGCAGTTCTTC. Its translation: CASSFRQGRGGNSRNNEQFF.